The clone carrying this T cell receptor beta chain was recorded a few times. Its cognate antigen is unknown. The data were obtained in a study of early T cells in non-severe SARS-CoV-2 infection. Study background: Investigators sequenced bulk RNA drawn from unsorted whole blood, and chains remained unpaired. Broader study findings: Clonotype matching in VDJdb favored anti-spike CD8 responses and did not capture private and CD4 specificities.

Researchers tagged individual cDNA molecules with unique molecular identifiers. MiXCR, applied by TCRdb to the 5' RACE reads, yields one record per CDR3 protein. Of over 55,000 distinct CDR3 sequences in the sample, 8.5% to 10% are singletons; the top ten hold around 8.3%. Germline CDR1 and CDR2: MNHEY and SVGAGI. The ends lost 5 bases at V and 2 bases at J; junction bases unmatched: 8. This CDR3 has 17 amino acids. The specimen sequenced was whole blood. The clonotype comes from an adult who was a healthcare worker with PCR-confirmed SARS-CoV-2 infection or an uninfected control (not recorded which). The chain uses TRBV6-5 and TRBJ2-5; 13 bases are shared with TRBD2. CDR3 amino acids: CASSRRTSGSWQETQYF. As DNA, the CDR3 is TGTGCCAGCAGTCGACGGACTAGCGGGAGTTGGCAAGAGACCCAGTACTTC.